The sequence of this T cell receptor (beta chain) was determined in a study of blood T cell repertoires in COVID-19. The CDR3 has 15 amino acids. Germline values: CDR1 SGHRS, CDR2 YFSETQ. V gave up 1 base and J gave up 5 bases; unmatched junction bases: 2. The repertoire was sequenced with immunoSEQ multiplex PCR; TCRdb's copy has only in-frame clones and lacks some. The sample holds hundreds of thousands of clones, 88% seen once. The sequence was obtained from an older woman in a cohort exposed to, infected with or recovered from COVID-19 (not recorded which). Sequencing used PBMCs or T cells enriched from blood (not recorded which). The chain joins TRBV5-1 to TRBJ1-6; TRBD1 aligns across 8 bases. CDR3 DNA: TGCGCCAGCAGCTTGACAGGGGGAGATAATTCACCCCTCCACTTT. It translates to CASSLTGGDNSPLHF.